This T cell receptor beta chain is from a study of blood T cell repertoires in COVID-19. Study context: Specimens from acute and convalescent COVID-19 originated in the United States, Italy and Spain. PBMCs, B-cell-depleted T cells, or T cells were the source of the cDNA or gDNA that made up the material.

This CDR3 region has 15 residues. Per the germline V gene, CDR1 is LGHDT and CDR2 is YNNKEL (reference sequence). Trimming pared 2 bases from V and 5 bases from J, leaving 15 bases between. Authors' data handling: Nucleated cell counts were estimated from reference gene primer amplification. Using immunoSEQ multiplex PCR, the repertoire was profiled, and TCRdb retains in-frame clones only, with some absent. The DNA gave D and trimming, while V, J and clone size come from that table. The profile shows 120,000 to 150,000 clones, more than 80% of them singletons. The V and J genes are TRBV3-1 (or the pseudogene TRBV3-2) and TRBJ2-5; D perhaps matches TRBD2 (6 bases). The sequencing sample was made of peripheral blood. The receptor comes from a human donor in a cohort sampled during active COVID-19. This CDR3 is CASSQSGPGWETQYF. CDR3 DNA: TGTGCCAGCAGCCAAAGCGGGCCAGGGTGGGAGACCCAGTACTTC.